What follows is one T cell receptor beta chain and its context. This entry belongs to a study of blood T cells in healthy people across ages. Together with a sample-barcoded 5' primer, a J-beta primer mix was included in a second PCR lasting about 7 to 11 cycles. TCRdb re-derived calls from the 5' RACE reads in MiXCR, one entry per CDR3 protein. This table has more than 700,000 distinct CDR3 sequences, about 46% appearing once. Trimming removed 0 bases from V and 2 bases from J, with 6 bases in between. This CDR3 region has 14 residues. Germline CDR1 is MGHRA and CDR2 is YSYEKL. Donors gave around 9.3 milliliters of peripheral blood apiece.

The genes are TRBV4-1 and TRBJ2-3; no clear D. Sequences were obtained from blood. The sequence derives from a man older than 75 in good health. CDR3 DNA sequence: TGCGCCAGCAGCCAAGATGAAAACACAGATACGCAGTATTTT. This gives the protein CASSQDENTDTQYF.